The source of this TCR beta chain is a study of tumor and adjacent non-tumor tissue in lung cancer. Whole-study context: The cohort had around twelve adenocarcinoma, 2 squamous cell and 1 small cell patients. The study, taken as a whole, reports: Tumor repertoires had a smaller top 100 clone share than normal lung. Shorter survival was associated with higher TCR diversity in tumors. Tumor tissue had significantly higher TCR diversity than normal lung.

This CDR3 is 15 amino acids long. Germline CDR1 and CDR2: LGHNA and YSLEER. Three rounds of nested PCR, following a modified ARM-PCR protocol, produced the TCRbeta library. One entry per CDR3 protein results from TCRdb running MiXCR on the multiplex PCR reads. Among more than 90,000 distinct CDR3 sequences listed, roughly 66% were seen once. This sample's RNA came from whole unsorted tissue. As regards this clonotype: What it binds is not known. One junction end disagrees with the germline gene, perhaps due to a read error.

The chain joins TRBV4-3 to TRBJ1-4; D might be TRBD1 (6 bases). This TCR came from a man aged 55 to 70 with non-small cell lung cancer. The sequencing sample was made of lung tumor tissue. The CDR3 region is CASSQSGTYNGKLFF. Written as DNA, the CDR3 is TGCGCCAGCAGCCAATCGGGGACATATAATGGAAAACTGTTTTTT.